This TCR beta chain is from a study of shared clonotypes between healthy human individuals. In the study overall: Three plates were used per donor for CD4 naive, three for CD4 memory, two for CD8 naive and one for CD8 memory.

Overall study results and limits: Genetic and exposure-history diversity was limited by the small donor number.

In regard to this clone: The antigen is unknown.

Method: immunoSEQ multiplex PCR; TCRdb's copy keeps in-frame clones and lacks some. The sample shows about 2.4 million clones, over 85% of them seen only once. The source material was naive CD4+ T cells from PBMCs. Stated subset: CD45RA+ positively selected. The clonotype was recovered from a man aged 18 to 30 in good health. Some clones in this sample may be carry-over from other donors' samples.

This chain's CDR3 is CASSLVALDQETQYF. The CDR3 DNA reads as TGTGCCAGCAGCTTGGTGGCCCTAGACCAAGAGACCCAGTACTTC. This chain joins TRBV5-6 and TRBJ2-5; D ambiguous. The CDR3 extends over 15 amino acids. V gave up 0 bases and J gave up 0 bases, with 9 bases separating them. CDR1 is SGHDT and CDR2 is YYEEEE in the germline V gene.